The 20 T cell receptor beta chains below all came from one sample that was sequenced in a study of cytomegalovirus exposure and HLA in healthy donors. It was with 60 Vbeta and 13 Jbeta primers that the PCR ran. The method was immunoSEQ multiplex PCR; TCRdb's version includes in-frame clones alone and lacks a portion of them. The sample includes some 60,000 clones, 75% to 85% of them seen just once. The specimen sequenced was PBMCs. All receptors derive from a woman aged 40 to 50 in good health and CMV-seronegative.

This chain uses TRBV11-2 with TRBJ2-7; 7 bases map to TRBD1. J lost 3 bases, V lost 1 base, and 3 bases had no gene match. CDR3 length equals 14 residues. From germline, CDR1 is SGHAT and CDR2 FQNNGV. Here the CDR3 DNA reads TGTGCCAGCAGCTTAGGACAGGGAGTCTACGAGCAGTACTTC. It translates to CASSLGQGVYEQYF. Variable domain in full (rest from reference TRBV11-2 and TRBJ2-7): EAGVAQSPRYKIIEKRQSVAFWCNPISGHATLYWYQQILGQGPKLLIQFQNNGVVDDSQLPKDRFSAERLKGVDSTLKIQPAKLEDSAVYLCASSLGQGVYEQYFGPGTRLTVT.

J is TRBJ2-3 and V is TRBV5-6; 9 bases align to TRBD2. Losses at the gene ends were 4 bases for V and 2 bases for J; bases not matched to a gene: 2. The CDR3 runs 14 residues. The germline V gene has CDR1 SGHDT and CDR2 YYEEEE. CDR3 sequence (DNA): TGTGCCAGCAGCCTAGCGGGATCCACAGATACGCAGTATTTT. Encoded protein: CASSLAGSTDTQYF.

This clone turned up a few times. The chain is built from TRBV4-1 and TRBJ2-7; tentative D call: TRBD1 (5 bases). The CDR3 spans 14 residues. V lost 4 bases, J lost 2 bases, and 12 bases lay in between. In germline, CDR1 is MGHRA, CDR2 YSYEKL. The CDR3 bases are TGCGCCAGCAGCCTCGACCCAGGGCCCTACGAGCAGTACTTC. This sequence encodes CASSLDPGPYEQYF.

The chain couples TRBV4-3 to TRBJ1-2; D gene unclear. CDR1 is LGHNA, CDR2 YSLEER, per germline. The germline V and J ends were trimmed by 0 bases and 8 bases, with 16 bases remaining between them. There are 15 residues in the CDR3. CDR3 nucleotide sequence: TGCGCCAGCAGCCAAGATTACGTACGGGCGGGCGGCTACACCTTC. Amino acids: CASSQDYVRAGGYTF.

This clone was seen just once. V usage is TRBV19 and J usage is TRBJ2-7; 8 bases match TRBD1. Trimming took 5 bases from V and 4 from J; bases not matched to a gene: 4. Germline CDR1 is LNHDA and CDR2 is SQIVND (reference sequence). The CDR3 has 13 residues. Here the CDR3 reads CASSAGTGYEQYF. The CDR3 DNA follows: TGTGCCAGTAGTGCGGGGACAGGTTACGAGCAGTACTTC.

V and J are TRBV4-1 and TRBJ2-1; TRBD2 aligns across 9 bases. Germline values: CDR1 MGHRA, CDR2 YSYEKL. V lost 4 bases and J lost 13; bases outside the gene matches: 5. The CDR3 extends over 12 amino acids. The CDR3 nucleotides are TGCGCCAGCAGCCCGGGACTAGCAACTCAGTTCTTC. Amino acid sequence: CASSPGLATQFF.

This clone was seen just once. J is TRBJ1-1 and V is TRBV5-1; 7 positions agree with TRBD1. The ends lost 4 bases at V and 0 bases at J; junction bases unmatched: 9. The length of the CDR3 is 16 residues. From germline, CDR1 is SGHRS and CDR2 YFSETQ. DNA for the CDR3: TGCGCCAGCAGCATGATTTCAGGGGGGCTGAACACTGAAGCTTTCTTT. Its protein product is CASSMISGGLNTEAFF.

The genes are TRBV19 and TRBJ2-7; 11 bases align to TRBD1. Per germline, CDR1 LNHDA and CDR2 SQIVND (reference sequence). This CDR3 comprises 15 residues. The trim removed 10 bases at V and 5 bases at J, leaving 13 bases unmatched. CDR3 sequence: CATRWGGQGAHEQYF. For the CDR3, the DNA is TGTGCCACCCGCTGGGGAGGACAGGGGGCCCACGAGCAGTACTTC.

The CDR3 protein is CASSDQLEGFYGYTF. In DNA form, the CDR3 reads TGTGCCAGCAGTGATCAACTCGAGGGCTTCTATGGCTACACCTTC. This chain uses TRBV2 with TRBJ1-2; D unclear. Germline loops: CDR1 SNHLY, CDR2 FYNNEI. The length of the CDR3 is 15 residues. V lost 3 bases and J 4 bases, leaving 15 bases between the germline ends.

The CDR3 nucleotides read TGTGCCAGCAGGGGGGGGAGGGAGAACACTGAAGCTTTCTTT. As protein: CASRGGRENTEAFF. The gene calls are TRBV9 and TRBJ1-1; the D gene is possibly TRBD1 (5 bases). Germline V gene lookup returns CDR1 SGDLS and CDR2 YYNGEE. Trimming removed 5 bases at V and 1 base at J, with 12 bases between. This CDR3 comprises 14 residues.

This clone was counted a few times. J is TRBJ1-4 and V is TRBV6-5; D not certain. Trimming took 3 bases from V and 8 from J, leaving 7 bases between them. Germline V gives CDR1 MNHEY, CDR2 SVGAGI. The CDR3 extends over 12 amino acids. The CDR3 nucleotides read TGTGCCAGCAGTTATGGAGGGGAAAAACTGTTTTTT. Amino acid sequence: CASSYGGEKLFF.

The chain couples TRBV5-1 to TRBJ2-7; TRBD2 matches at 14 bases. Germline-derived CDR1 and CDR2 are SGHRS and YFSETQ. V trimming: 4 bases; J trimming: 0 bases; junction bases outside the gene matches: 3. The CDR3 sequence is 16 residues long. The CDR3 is CASSRTSGGSSYEQYF. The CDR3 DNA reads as TGCGCCAGCAGCCGGACTAGCGGGGGGAGCTCCTACGAGCAGTACTTC.

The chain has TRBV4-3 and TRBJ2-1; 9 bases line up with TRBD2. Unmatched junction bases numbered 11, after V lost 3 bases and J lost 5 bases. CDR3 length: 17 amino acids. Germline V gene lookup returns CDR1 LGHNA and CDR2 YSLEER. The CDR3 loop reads CASSHALLAGLDNEQFF. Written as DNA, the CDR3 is TGCGCCAGCAGCCATGCTCTACTAGCGGGCCTGGACAATGAGCAGTTCTTC.

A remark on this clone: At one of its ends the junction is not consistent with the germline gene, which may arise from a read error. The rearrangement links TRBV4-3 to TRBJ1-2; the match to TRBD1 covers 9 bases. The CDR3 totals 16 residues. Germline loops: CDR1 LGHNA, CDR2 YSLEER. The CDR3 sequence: CASNQAPGQGVYGYTF. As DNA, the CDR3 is TGCGCCAGCAACCAAGCGCCGGGACAGGGAGTCTATGGCTACACCTTC.

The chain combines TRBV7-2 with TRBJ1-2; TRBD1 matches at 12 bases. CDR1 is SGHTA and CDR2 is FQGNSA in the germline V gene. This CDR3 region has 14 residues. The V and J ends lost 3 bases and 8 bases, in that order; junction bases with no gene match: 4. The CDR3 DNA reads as TGTGCCAGCAGCTTCGGGACAGGGGGCGGGGGCTACACCTTC. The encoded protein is CASSFGTGGGGYTF. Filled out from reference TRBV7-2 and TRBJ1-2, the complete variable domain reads GAGVSQSPSNKVTEKGKDVELRCDPISGHTALYWYRQSLGQGLEFLIYFQGNSAPDKSGLPSDRFSAERTGGSVSTLTIQRTQQEDSAVYLCASSFGTGGGGYTFGSGTRLTVV.

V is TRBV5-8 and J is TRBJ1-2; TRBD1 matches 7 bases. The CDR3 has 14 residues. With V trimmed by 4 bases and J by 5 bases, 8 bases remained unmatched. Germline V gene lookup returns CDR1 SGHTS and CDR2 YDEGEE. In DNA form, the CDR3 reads TGTGCCAGCAGCGGTAGGACAGGCACATATGGCTACACCTTC. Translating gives CASSGRTGTYGYTF.

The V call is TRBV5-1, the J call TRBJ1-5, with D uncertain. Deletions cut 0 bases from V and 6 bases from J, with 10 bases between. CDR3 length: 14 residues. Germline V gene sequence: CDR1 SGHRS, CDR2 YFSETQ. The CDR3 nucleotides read TGCGCCAGCAGCTTGGAGCTAGGAACTCAGCCCCAGCATTTT. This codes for CASSLELGTQPQHF.

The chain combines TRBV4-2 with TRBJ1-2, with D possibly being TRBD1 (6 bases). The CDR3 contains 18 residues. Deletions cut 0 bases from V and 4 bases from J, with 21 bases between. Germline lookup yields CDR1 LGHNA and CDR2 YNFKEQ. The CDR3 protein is CASSQDQSMRTATYGYTF. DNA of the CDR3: TGTGCCAGCAGCCAAGATCAGAGCATGCGGACAGCCACCTATGGCTACACCTTC.

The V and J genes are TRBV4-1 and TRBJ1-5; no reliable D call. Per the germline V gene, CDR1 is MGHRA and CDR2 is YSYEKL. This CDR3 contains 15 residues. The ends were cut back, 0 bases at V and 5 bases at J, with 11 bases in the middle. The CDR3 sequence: CASSQEVGRDQPQHF. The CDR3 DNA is TGCGCCAGCAGCCAAGAGGTGGGGAGGGATCAGCCCCAGCATTTT.

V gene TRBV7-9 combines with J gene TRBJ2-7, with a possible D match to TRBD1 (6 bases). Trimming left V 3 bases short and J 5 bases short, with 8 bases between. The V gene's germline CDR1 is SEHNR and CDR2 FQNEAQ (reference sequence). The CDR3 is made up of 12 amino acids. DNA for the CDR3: TGTGCCAGCAGCTTCAGGGGCCACGAGCAGTACTTC. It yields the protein CASSFRGHEQYF.